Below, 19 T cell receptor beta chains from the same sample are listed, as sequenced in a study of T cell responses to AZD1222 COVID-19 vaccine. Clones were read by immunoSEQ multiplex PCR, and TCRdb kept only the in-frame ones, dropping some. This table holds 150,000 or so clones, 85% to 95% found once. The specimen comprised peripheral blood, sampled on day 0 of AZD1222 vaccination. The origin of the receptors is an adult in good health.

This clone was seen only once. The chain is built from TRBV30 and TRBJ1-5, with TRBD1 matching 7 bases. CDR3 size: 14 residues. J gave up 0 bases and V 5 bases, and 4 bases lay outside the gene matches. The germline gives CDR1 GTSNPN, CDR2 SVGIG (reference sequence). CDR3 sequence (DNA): TGTGCCTGGGGGGGACAGACTAGCAATCAGCCCCAGCATTTT. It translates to CAWGGQTSNQPQHF.

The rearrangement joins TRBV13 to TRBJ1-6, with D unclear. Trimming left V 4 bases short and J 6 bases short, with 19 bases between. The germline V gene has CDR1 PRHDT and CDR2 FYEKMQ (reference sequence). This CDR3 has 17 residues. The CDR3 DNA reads TGTGCCAGCAGCTCATTCTCCCGGGGAGGAGGTAATTCACCCCTCCACTTT. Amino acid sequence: CASSSFSRGGGNSPLHF.

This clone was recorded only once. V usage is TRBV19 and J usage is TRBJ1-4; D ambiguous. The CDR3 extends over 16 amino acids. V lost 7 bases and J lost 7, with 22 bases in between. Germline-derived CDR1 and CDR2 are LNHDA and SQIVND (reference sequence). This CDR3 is CASIPGRDPRIEKLFF. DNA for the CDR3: TGTGCCAGTATCCCTGGGAGGGATCCCCGGATTGAAAAACTGTTTTTT.

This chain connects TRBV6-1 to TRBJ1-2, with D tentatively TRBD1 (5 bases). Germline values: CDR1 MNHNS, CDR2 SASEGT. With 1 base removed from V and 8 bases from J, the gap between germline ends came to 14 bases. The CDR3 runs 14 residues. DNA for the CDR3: TGTGCCAGCAGTGAAGGACAGCTGCTACCCGGCTACACCTTC. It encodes CASSEGQLLPGYTF.

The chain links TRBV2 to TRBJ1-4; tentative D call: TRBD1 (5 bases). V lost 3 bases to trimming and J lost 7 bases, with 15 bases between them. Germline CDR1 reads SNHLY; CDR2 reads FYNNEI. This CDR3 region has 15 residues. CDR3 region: CASSEGGGRGEKLFF. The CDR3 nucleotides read TGTGCCAGCAGTGAGGGGGGAGGAAGGGGTGAAAAACTGTTTTTT.

The CDR3 reads CASSQVEDRKNIQYF. The CDR3 DNA reads TGTGCCAGCAGCCAAGTCGAGGACAGAAAAAACATTCAGTACTTC. The J gene is TRBJ2-4, the V gene TRBV3-1 (or the pseudogene TRBV3-2); D may be TRBD1 (6 bases). Germline CDR1 LGHDT, CDR2 YNNKEL (reference sequence). Trimming took off 1 base at V and 4 bases at J, with 11 bases between the two ends. The CDR3 is 15 amino acids.

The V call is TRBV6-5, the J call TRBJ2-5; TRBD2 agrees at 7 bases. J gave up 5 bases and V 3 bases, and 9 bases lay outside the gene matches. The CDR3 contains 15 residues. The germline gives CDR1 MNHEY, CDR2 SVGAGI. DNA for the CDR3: TGTGCCAGCAGTTATTCAGCGGGATACCCCGAGACCCAGTACTTC. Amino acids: CASSYSAGYPETQYF.

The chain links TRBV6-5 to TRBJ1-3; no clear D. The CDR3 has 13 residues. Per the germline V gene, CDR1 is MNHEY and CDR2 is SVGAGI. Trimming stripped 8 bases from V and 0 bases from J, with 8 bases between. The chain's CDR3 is CASQRSSGNTIYF. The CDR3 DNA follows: TGTGCCAGCCAACGGAGCTCTGGAAACACCATATATTTT.

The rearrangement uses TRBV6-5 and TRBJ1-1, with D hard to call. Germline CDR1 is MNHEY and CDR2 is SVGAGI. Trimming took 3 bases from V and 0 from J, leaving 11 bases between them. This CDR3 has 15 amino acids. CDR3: CASSYAAAVNTEAFF. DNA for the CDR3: TGTGCCAGCAGTTATGCTGCGGCTGTGAACACTGAAGCTTTCTTT.

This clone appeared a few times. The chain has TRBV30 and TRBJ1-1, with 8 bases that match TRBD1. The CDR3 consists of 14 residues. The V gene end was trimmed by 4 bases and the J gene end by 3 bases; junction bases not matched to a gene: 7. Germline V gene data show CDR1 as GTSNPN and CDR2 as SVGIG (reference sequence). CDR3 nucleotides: TGTGCCTGGACCTCAGGGGGCGCTTACACTGAAGCTTTCTTT. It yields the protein CAWTSGGAYTEAFF.

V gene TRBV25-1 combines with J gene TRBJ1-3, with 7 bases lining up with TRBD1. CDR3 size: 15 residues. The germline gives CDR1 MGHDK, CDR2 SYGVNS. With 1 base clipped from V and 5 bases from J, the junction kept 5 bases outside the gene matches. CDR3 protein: CASSESHRGRNTIYF. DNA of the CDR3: TGTGCCAGCAGTGAATCACACAGGGGTAGAAACACCATATATTTT.

The CDR3 nucleotides read TGCGCCAGCAGCCAAGAAGGACTCTACAATGAGCAGTTCTTC. Translating gives CASSQEGLYNEQFF. V gene TRBV4-1 combines with J gene TRBJ2-1; maybe TRBD2 (5 bases). Germline V CDR1 and CDR2: MGHRA, YSYEKL. This CDR3 region has 14 residues. V was trimmed by 0 bases and J by 3 bases, leaving 6 bases between them.

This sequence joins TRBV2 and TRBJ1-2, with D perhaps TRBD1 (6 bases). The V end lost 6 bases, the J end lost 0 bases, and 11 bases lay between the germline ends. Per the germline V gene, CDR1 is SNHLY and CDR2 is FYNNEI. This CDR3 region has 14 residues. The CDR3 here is CASRGDTSNYGYTF. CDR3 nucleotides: TGTGCCAGCAGGGGGGACACTTCTAACTATGGCTACACCTTC.

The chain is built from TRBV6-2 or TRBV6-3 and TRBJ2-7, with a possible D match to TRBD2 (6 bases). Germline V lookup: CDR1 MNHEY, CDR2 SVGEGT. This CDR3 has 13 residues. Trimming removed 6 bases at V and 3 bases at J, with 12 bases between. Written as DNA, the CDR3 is TGTGCCAGCAGCCACGGAGGGTTCTACGAGCAGTACTTC. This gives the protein CASSHGGFYEQYF.

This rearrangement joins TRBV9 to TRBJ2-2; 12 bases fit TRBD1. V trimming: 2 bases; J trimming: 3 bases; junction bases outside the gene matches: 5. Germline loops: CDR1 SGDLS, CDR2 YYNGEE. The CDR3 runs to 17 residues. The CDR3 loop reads CASSVQGTGGDTGELFF. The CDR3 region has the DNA TGTGCCAGCAGCGTGCAAGGGACAGGGGGCGACACCGGGGAGCTGTTTTTT.

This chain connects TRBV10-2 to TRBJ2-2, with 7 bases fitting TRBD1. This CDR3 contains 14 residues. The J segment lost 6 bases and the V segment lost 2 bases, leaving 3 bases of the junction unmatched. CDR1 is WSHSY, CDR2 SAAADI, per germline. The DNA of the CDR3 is TGCGCCAGCAGTGAGGTAGGGGGCTCCGGGGAGCTGTTTTTT. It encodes CASSEVGGSGELFF.

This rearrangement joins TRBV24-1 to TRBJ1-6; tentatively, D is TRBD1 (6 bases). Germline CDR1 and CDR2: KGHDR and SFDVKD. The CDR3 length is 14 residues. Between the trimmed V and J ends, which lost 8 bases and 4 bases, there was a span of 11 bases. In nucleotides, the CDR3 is TGTGCCACCACCAGGGGCGAATATAATTCACCCCTCCACTTT. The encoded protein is CATTRGEYNSPLHF.

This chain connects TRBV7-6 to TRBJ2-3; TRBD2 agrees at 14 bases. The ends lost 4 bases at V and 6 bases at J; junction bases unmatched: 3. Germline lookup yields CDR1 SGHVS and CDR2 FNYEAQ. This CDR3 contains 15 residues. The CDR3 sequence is CASSWTSGRRDTQYF. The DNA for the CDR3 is TGTGCCAGCAGCTGGACTAGCGGGAGGCGGGATACGCAGTATTTT.

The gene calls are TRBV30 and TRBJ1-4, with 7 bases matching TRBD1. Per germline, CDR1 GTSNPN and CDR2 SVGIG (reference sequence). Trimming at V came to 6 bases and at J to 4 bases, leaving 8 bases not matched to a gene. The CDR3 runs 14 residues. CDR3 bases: TGTGCCTGCCGGGGACAGCCTGATAATGAAAAACTGTTTTTT. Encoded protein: CACRGQPDNEKLFF.